These T cell receptor beta chains were read from a single sample in a study of cytomegalovirus exposure and HLA in healthy donors. The table came from immunoSEQ multiplex PCR; TCRdb's copy has only in-frame clones and leaves some out. The profile shows roughly 200,000 clones, about 78% of them singletons. The sequenced sample was PBMCs. The receptors shown here come from a man in his forties or fifties in good health and CMV-seronegative. The CDR3 runs from the conserved cysteine through the conserved F or W. A D gene is named only where the DNA matches it firmly. Where a row states a size, it is once, few, many or the class of an expanded clone; other rows omit it.

j_call	clone_size	v_call	d_call	cdr3_nt	cdr3_aa
TRBJ1-2	.	TRBV18	TRBD1	TGTGCCAGCTCACCGTCTGGACAGGGGGTCGAAGGCTACACCTTC	CASSPSGQGVEGYTF
TRBJ1-2	once	TRBV18	.	TGTGCCAGCTCACCAGAACAGAACTATGGCTACACCTTC	CASSPEQNYGYTF
TRBJ1-1	once	TRBV7-9	TRBD1	TGTGCCAGCAGCAGGCGGGACAGGGTACAAGGGCTAGAAGCTTTCTTT	CASSRRDRVQGLEAFF
TRBJ2-1	few	TRBV5-1	TRBD2	TGCGCCAGCAGCTTCTTGGGAGGGAACTACAATGAGCAGTTCTTC	CASSFLGGNYNEQFF
TRBJ2-5	.	TRBV9	TRBD2	TGTGCCAGCAGCGCGAGACCGGGGGGGCCGGAGACCCAGTACTTC	CASSARPGGPETQYF
TRBJ2-1	.	TRBV19	TRBD2	TGTGCCAGTAGTTCCCAGTCCGGGACTAGCGGGAGCCATGAGCAGTTCTTC	CASSSQSGTSGSHEQFF
TRBJ2-7	once	TRBV7-2	.	TGTGCCAGCAGCCCGAGAATGTCCTACGAGCAGTACTTC	CASSPRMSYEQYF
TRBJ1-2	.	TRBV10-3	TRBD1	TGTGCCATCAGTGCCAGGGACAGTTCTAACTATGGCTACACCTTC	CAISARDSSNYGYTF
TRBJ2-3	.	TRBV7-9	.	TGTGCCAGCGGTTCACAGGGCTTCAGCACAGATACGCAGTATTTT	CASGSQGFSTDTQYF
TRBJ2-2	.	TRBV5-1	.	TGCGCCAGCAGCTTGGCTCCGTTCCCCGGGGAGCTGTTTTTT	CASSLAPFPGELFF
TRBJ2-7	.	TRBV7-9	.	TGCGCCAGCAGCTTAGCGGCAGGGGGCGAGCAGTACTTC	CASSLAAGGEQYF
TRBJ2-2	.	TRBV4-3	TRBD1	TGCGCCAGCAGCCCGGGACAGGGGGCGGGCGGGGAGCTGTTTTTT	CASSPGQGAGGELFF
TRBJ1-2	.	TRBV6-5	.	TGTGCCAGCAGTTACTCACCAAGGGAGGCAATCAGTGGCTACACCTTC	CASSYSPREAISGYTF
TRBJ1-3	many	TRBV4-3	.	TGCGCCAGCAGCTCCGGTTATTCTGGAAACACCATATATTTT	CASSSGYSGNTIYF
TRBJ2-6	.	TRBV7-9	.	TGTGCCAGCAGCGCCTCCGGGACAACCGGGGCCAACGTCCTGACTTTC	CASSASGTTGANVLTF
TRBJ2-2	.	TRBV6-5	TRBD1	TGTGCCAGCAAACGGGACAGGGATACCGGGGAGCTGTTTTTT	CASKRDRDTGELFF
TRBJ1-1	.	TRBV9	TRBD1	TGTGCCAGCAGCCCACATGAGGGGGCACACACTGAAGCTTTCTTT	CASSPHEGAHTEAFF
TRBJ2-7	.	TRBV27	.	TGTGCCAGCAGTTTGAGAGACAGCCTTACCTACGAGCAGTACTTC	CASSLRDSLTYEQYF
TRBJ1-1	once	TRBV5-4	.	TGTGCCAGCAGCCGACGACAAGCTAACACTGAAGCTTTCTTT	CASSRRQANTEAFF
TRBJ2-6	few	TRBV29-1	TRBD1	TGCAGCGTTGAAGTAGGCGGGACAGGAGTGTCTGGGGCCAACGTCCTGACTTTC	CSVEVGGTGVSGANVLTF
TRBJ2-1	.	TRBV4-3	TRBD2	TGCGCCAGCAGCCAAGAGAGTCTAGCGGACAATGAGCAGTTCTTC	CASSQESLADNEQFF
TRBJ1-6	.	TRBV10-1	.	TGCGCCAGCAGTGAGTCACGCAGGGGAGCATCACCCCTCCACTTT	CASSESRRGASPLHF
TRBJ2-5	.	TRBV10-1	TRBD1	TGCGCCAGCAGGGAGGGGACAGGGACAGGCCAAGAGACCCAGTACTTC	CASREGTGTGQETQYF
TRBJ1-2	.	TRBV6-5	.	TGTGCCAGCAGTTACGAGCCCGGAGCCCGGAGCGGCTACACCTTC	CASSYEPGARSGYTF
TRBJ1-2	.	TRBV13	.	TGTGCCAGCAGCAACGGGAGCTATGGCTACACCTTC	CASSNGSYGYTF
TRBJ2-1	.	TRBV7-2	TRBD2	TGTGCCAGCAGCCGCCGGACTAGTTTTACTGAGCAGTTCTTC	CASSRRTSFTEQFF